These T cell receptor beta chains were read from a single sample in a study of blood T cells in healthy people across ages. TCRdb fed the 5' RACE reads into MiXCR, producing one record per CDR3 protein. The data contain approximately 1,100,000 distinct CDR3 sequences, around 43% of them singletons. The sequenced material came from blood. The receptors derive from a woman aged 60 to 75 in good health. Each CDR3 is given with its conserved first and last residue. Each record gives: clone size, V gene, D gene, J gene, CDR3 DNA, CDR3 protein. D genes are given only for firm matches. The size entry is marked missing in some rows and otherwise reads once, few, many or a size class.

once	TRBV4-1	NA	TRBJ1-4	TGCGCCAGCAAAGGTGTCAGAGGTAATGAAAAACTGTTTTTT	CASKGVRGNEKLFF
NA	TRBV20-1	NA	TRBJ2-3	TGCAGTCAGGAGGGGTCCCTATTCACAGATACGCAGTATTTT	CSQEGSLFTDTQYF
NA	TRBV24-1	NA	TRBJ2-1	TGTGCCACCAGTGATTTAGAGGGGGTCAATGAGCAGTTCTTC	CATSDLEGVNEQFF
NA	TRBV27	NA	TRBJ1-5	TGTGCCAGCAGTACAACGGGGAAACCCCAGCATTTT	CASSTTGKPQHF
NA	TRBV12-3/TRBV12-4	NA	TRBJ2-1	TGTGCCAGCAGTGGGGTCATAGCGGAAAAGCAGTTCTTC	CASSGVIAEKQFF
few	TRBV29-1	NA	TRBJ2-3	TGCAGCGTTGAAAAACCGGACACAGGGATGGATACGCAGTATTTT	CSVEKPDTGMDTQYF
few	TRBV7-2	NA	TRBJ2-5	TGTGCCAGCAGTGGAGGAGGGATAGGGGGGCGGGAGACCCAGTACTTC	CASSGGGIGGRETQYF
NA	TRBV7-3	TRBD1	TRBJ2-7	TGTGCCAGCAGCCCCGGAACACAGGGGGCGGATTACAATGAGCAGTACTTC	CASSPGTQGADYNEQYF
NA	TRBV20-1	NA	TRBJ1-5	TGCAGTGCTAGAAAAGGCAACAATCAGCCCCAGCATTTT	CSARKGNNQPQHF
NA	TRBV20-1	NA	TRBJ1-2	TGCAGTGCTAGGGACCTCAAGGAGCGCTCAATTCCGTATGGCTACACCTTC	CSARDLKERSIPYGYTF
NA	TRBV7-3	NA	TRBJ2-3	TGTGCCAGCAGCGCCCCCATCACGAATACGCAGTATTTT	CASSAPITNTQYF
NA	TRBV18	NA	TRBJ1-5	TGTGCCAGCTCACCATTAGCGGCAGCAAGTCAGCCCCAGCATTTT	CASSPLAAASQPQHF
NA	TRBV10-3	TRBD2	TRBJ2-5	TGTGCCATCAGGACCACGGGACTAGCGGGAGGTATAGGTTACGAGGAGCAGTACTTC	CAIRTTGLAGGIGYEEQYF
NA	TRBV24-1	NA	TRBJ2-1	TGTGCCACCAGTGATGGCTACAATGAGCAGTTCTTC	CATSDGYNEQFF
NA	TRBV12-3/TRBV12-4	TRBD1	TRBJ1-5	TGTGCCAGCAGTAACCGGACAGGGCCCTATAGCAATCAGCCCCAGCATTTT	CASSNRTGPYSNQPQHF
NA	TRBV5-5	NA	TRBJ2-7	TGTGCCAGCAGTAGTTACCACGAGCAGTACTTC	CASSSYHEQYF
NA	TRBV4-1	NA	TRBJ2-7	TGCGCCAGCAGCCAAGAGTTTACAGGACACTCGAAAACCTACGAGCAGTACTTC	CASSQEFTGHSKTYEQYF
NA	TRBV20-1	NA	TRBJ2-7	TGCAGTGCTAGGGGGGCGGGCCGCTACAATGAGCAGTACTTC	CSARGAGRYNEQYF
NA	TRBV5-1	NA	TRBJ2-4	TGCGCCAGCAGCTTGGGGGGGTCGAGTTTAACCAAAAACATTCAGTACTTC	CASSLGGSSLTKNIQYF
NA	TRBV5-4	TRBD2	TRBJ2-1	TGTGCCAGCAGGGAGGGACTAGCGGGTTCCAATGAGCAGTTCTTC	CASREGLAGSNEQFF
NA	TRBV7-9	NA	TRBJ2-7	TGTGCCAGCAGCTTAGACAGGCTGCTAGAGCAGTACTTC	CASSLDRLLEQYF
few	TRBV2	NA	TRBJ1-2	TGTGCTGGAAGGGATGGCTACACCTTC	CAGRDGYTF
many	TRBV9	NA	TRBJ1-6	TGTGCCAGCAGCGTAGGTGGGGATTTCTCACCCCTCCACTTT	CASSVGGDFSPLHF
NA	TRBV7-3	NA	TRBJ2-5	TGTGCCAGCAGCTCCCAGGTGGGGAGCCACACTGAGCAGTACTTC	CASSSQVGSHTEQYF
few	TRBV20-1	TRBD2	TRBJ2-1	TGCAGTGCTAGCTCTCCTAGCGGGGAATACAATGAGCAGTTCTTC	CSASSPSGEYNEQFF
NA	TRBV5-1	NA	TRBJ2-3	TGCGCCAGCAGCCCCTGGGGTAGCGCAGATACGCAGTATTTT	CASSPWGSADTQYF
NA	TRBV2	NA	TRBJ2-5	TGTGCCAGCAGTGGGGACGGAGAAGAGACCCAGTACTTC	CASSGDGEETQYF
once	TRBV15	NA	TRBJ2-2	TGTGCCACCAGCAAGGAAACCGGGGAGCCGTTTTTT	CATSKETGEPFF
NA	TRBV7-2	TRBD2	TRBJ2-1	TGTGCCAGCAGCCGAGTCGGACTAGCAGTGATACCTGCCTACAATGAGCAGTTCTTC	CASSRVGLAVIPAYNEQFF
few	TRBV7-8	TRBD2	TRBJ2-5	TGTGCCAGCATGGCACTAGCGTTTAGCGAGACCCAGTACTTC	CASMALAFSETQYF
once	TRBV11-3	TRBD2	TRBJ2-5	TGTGCCAGCAGCCAGAGCGGGAGGGCCATCCATGAGCAGTACTTC	CASSQSGRAIHEQYF
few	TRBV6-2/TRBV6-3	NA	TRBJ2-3	TGTGCCAGCAGTTACGGAACTACTTACACAGATACGCAGTATTTT	CASSYGTTYTDTQYF
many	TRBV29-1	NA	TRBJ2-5	TGCAGCGTTGCGAAAGAGACCCAGTACTTC	CSVAKETQYF
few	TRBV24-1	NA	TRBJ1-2	TGTGCCACCAGGGGAGCCCTGGGGGATGGCTACACCTTC	CATRGALGDGYTF
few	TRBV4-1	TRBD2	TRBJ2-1	TGCGCCAGCAGCCTGGCGGGAGAAATCTACAATGAGCAGTTCTTC	CASSLAGEIYNEQFF
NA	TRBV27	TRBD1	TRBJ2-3	TGTGCCAGCAGTACCGGGACAGGGCGTCCAGATACGCAGTATTTT	CASSTGTGRPDTQYF
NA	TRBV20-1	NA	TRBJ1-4	TGCAATGCTAGAGCCTGGGGATCTGAAAAACTGTTTTTT	CNARAWGSEKLFF
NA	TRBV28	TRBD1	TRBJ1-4	TGTGCCACCCGGGACAGGGAAAAACTGTTTTTT	CATRDREKLFF
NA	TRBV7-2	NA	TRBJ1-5	TGTGCCAGCAGCTCGCACCAGGGGAAGGGTCGGCCCCAGCATTTT	CASSSHQGKGRPQHF
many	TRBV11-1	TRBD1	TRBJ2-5	TGTGCCAGCACCCAGGACAGGGGAGAGACCCAGTACTTC	CASTQDRGETQYF
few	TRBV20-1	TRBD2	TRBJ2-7	TGCAGTGCTCCCGTAGCGGGAGGCTCCTACGAGCAGTACTTC	CSAPVAGGSYEQYF
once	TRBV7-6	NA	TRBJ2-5	TGTGCCAGCAGCTTAGAATCCCACGGCGTGCTGTCCCAAGAGGCCCAGTACTTC	CASSLESHGVLSQEAQYF
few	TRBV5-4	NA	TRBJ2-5	TGTGCCAGCAGCTCGAGGGGTCCGGAAGAGACCCAGTACTTC	CASSSRGPEETQYF